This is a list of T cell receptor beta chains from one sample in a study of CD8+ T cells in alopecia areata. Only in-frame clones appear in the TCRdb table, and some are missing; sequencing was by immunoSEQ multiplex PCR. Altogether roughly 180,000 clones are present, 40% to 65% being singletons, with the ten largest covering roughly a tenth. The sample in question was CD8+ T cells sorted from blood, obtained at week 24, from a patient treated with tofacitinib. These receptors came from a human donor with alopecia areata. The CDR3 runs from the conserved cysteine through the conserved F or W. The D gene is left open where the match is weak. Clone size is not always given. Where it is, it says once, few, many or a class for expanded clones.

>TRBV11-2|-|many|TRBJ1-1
TGTGCCAGCAGCCCCGGACACTACACTGAAGCTTTCTTT
CASSPGHYTEAFF
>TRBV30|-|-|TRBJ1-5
TGTGCCTGGGGTGTGGGGGACGATCAGCCCCAGCATTTT
CAWGVGDDQPQHF
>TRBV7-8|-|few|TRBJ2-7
TGTGCCAGCAGCTTATCGGCGGGCCTGAATACTTACGAGCAGTACTTC
CASSLSAGLNTYEQYF
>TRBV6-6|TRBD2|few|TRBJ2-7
TGTGCCAGCAGTTTTCTAGCGGGGGAGAACGAGCAGTACTTC
CASSFLAGENEQYF
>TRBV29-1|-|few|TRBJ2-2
TGCAGCGTTCGACCCCCCACCGGGGAGCTGTTTTTT
CSVRPPTGELFF
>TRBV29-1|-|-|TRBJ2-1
TGCAGCGTTGAACAATACAATGAGCAGTTCTTC
CSVEQYNEQFF
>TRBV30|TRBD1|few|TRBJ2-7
TGTGCCACCGAAGGGACAGGGGGCTCCTACGAGCAGTACTTC
CATEGTGGSYEQYF
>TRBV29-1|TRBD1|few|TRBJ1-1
TGCAGCTTTCGACAGGGAGGCCCTGAAGCTTTCTTT
CSFRQGGPEAFF
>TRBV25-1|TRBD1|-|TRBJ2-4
TGTGCCAGCAGTGCGGACAGGGATGGGGCCAAAAACATTCAGTACTTC
CASSADRDGAKNIQYF
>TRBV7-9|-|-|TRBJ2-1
TGTGCCAGCAGCCCGGACGGATACAATGAGCAGTTCTTC
CASSPDGYNEQFF
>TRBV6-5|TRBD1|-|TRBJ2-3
TGTGCCAGCAGTGGGACAGATACCACAGATACGCAGTATTTT
CASSGTDTTDTQYF
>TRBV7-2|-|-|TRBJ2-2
TGTGCCAGCAGCTTCCCCGGGTCCGAAGAGCTGTTTTTT
CASSFPGSEELFF
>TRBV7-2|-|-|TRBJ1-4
TGTGCCAGCAGCTTAGTAACCGGGAGGGAACTGTTTTTT
CASSLVTGRELFF
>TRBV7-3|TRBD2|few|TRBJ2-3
TGTGCCAGCAGCTCCTTCGCTGCTAGCGGGGGAGATACGCAGTATTTT
CASSSFAASGGDTQYF
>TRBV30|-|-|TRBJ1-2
TGTGCCTGGAGTGTGTCCGCGGGGCATGGCTACACCTTC
CAWSVSAGHGYTF
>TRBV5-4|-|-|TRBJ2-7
TGTGCCAGCAGCAACCGAGCGGTTGCTAACGAGCAGTACTTC
CASSNRAVANEQYF
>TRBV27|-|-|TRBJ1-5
TGTGCCAGCAGTCTCCGGGGTAATCAGCCCCAGCATTTT
CASSLRGNQPQHF
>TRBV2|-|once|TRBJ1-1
TGTGCCAGCAGTGAATATGGGGGGGTCAACACTGAAGCTTTCTTT
CASSEYGGVNTEAFF
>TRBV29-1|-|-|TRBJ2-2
TGCAGCGTTCTAGGACTTAAGTCATCCGGGGAGCTGTTTTTT
CSVLGLKSSGELFF
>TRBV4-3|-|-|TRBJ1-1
TGCGCCAGCAGCCAGGATCCGGTGACGAACACTGAAGCTTTCTTT
CASSQDPVTNTEAFF
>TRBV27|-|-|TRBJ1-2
TGTGCCAGCAGCCCCCAATCGGCCGAAGGCTACACCTTC
CASSPQSAEGYTF
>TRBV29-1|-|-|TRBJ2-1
TGCACCGTCCTAGGCGGACAGCACAATGAGCAGTTCTTC
CTVLGGQHNEQFF
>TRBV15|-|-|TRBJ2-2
TGTGCCACCAGCCGGGGGTCCGGGGAGCTGTTTTTT
CATSRGSGELFF
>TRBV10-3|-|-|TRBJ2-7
TGTGCCATCAGCCTCTCAGGGTACGAGCAGTACTTC
CAISLSGYEQYF
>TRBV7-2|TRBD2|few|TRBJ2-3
TGTGCCAGCAGCTTTAGCGGGAGCTACACAGATACGCAGTATTTT
CASSFSGSYTDTQYF
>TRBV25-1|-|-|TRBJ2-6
TGTGCCAGCAACTCTGGGGCCAACGTCCTGACTTTC
CASNSGANVLTF
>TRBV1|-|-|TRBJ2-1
TGCACCAGCAGCTCAGGGGGGTACTCTTTCTACATGAATGAGCAGTTCTTC
CTSSSGGYSFYMNEQFF
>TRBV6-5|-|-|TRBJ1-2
TGTGCCAGCAGCCCCATAGGGACCGCCGAACATGGCTACACCTTC
CASSPIGTAEHGYTF
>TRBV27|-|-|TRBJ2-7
TGTGCCAGCAGTCTTTCGGCAGGGGCCTCCTACGAGCAGTACTTC
CASSLSAGASYEQYF
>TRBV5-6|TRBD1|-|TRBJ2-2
TGTGCCAGCAGGCGATACAGGGGGTACACCGGGGAGCTGTTTTTT
CASRRYRGYTGELFF
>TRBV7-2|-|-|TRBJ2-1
TGTGCCAGCAGCCGCGGGGACGGAAATGAGCAGTTCTTC
CASSRGDGNEQFF